This T cell receptor beta chain appears in the sequencing data of a study of blood T cell repertoires in COVID-19. Only in-frame clones appear in the TCRdb table, and some are missing; sequencing was by immunoSEQ multiplex PCR. The sample records 300,000 to 450,000 clones, approximately 91% being singletons. Germline CDR1 and CDR2: SGDLS and YYNGEE. There are 14 residues in the CDR3. Trimming took off 1 base at V and 6 bases at J, with 10 bases between the two ends. The chain uses TRBV9 and TRBJ2-2; D is undetermined. The TCR originated in a woman aged 25 to 45 who had been exposed to COVID-19. The sequenced sample consisted of PBMCs or T cells enriched from blood (not recorded which). CDR3 nucleotides: TGTGCCAGCAGCGTAACTTTGGAGCCCGGGGAGCTGTTTTTT. This encodes CASSVTLEPGELFF.